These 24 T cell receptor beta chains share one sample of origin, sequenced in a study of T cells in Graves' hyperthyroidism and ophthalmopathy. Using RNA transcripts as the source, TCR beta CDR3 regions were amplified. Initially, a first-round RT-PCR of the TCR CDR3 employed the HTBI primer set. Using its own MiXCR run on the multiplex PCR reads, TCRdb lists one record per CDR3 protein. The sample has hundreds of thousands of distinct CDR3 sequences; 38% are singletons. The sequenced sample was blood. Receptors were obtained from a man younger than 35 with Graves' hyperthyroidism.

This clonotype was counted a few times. The CDR3 DNA sequence: TGTGCCAGCAATGTGGGGGGCGGCTTAGGTGAAGCTTTCTTT. Its protein product is CASNVGGGLGEAFF. The chain links TRBV14 to TRBJ1-1; a possible D gene is TRBD1 (6 bases). Germline V lookup: CDR1 SGHDN, CDR2 FVKESK. The CDR3 is made up of 14 amino acids. Trimming shortened V by 7 bases and J by 7 bases, and 19 bases separated the two germline ends.

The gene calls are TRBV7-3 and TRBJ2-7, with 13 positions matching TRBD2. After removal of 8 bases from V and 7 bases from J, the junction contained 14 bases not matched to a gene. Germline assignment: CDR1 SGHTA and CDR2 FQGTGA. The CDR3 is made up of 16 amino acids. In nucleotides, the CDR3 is TGTGCCAGCGGCAAGGCGACTAGCGGGAGGACGGGGGAGCAGTACTTC. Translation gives CASGKATSGRTGEQYF.

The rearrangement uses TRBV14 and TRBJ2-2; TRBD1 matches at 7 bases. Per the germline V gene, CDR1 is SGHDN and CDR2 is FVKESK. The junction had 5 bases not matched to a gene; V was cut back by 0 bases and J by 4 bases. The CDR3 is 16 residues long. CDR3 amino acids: CASSQDSGQRTGELFF. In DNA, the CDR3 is TGTGCCAGCAGCCAAGATTCGGGACAGCGCACCGGGGAGCTGTTTTTT.

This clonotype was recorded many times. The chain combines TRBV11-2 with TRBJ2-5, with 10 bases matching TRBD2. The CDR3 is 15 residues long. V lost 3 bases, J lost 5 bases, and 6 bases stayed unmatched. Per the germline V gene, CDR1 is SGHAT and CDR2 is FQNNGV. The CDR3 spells CASSFESGRGETQYF. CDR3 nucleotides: TGTGCCAGCAGCTTCGAGAGCGGGAGGGGTGAGACCCAGTACTTC.

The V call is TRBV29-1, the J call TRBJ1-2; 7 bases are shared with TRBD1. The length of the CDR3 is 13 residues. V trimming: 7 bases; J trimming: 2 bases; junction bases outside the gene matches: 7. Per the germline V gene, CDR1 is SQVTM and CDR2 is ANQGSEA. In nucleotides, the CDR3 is TGCAGCGCTCGACAGGGCTGGAACTATGGCTACACCTTC. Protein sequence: CSARQGWNYGYTF. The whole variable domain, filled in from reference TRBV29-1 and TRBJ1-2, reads SAVISQKPSRDICQRGTSLTIQCQVDSQVTMMFWYRQQPGQSLTLIATANQGSEATYESGFVIDKFPISRPNLTFSTLTVSNMSPEDSSIYLCSARQGWNYGYTFGSGTRLTVV.

CDR3 sequence reads: CASSQGLAGIEQYF. The DNA for the CDR3 is TGCGCCAGCAGCCAGGGACTAGCGGGGATTGAGCAGTACTTC. The V and J genes are TRBV4-1 and TRBJ2-7; 13 bases are shared with TRBD2. In germline, CDR1 is MGHRA, CDR2 YSYEKL. The V gene end was trimmed by 3 bases and the J gene end by 7 bases; junction bases not matched to a gene: 3. The CDR3 contains 14 residues.

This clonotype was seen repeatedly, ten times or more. CDR3 sequence reads: CASSTSGTNYGYTF. As DNA, the CDR3 is TGTGCCAGCAGCACCTCAGGGACTAACTATGGCTACACCTTC. V is TRBV9 and J is TRBJ1-2, with D possibly matching TRBD1 (5 bases). The CDR3 length is 14 residues. The germline CDR1 and CDR2 sequences are SGDLS and YYNGEE. Trimming took off 4 bases at V and 0 bases at J, with 10 bases between the two ends.

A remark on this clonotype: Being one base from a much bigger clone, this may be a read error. CDR3 sequence (DNA): TGTGCCACCAGTCACTCGGGGGGCCCTTTCGAGCAGCACTTC. Encoded protein: CATSHSGGPFEQHF. The chain combines TRBV15 with TRBJ2-7; tentatively, D is TRBD2 (7 bases). CDR1 LNHNV and CDR2 YYDKDF come from the germline V gene (reference sequence). CDR3 size: 14 residues.

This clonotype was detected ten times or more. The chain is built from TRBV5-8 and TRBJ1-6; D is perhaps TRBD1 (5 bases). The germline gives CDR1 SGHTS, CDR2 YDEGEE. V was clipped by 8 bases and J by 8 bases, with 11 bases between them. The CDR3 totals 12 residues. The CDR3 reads CASQGRDSPLHF. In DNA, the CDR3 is TGTGCCAGTCAGGGTCGGGATTCACCCCTCCACTTT.

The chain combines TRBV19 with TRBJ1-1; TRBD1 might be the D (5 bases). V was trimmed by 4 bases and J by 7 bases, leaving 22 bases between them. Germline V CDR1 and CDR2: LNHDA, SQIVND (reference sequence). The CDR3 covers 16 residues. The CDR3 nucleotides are TGTGCCAGTAGTAGGTTCAGGACGGGGGGTATTGATGAAGCTTTCTTT. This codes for CASSRFRTGGIDEAFF.

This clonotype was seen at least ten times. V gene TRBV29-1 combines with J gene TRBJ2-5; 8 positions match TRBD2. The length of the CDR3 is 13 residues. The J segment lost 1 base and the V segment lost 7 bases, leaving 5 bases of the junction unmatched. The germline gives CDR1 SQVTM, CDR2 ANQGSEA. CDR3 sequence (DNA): TGCAGCGCTCTGGCGGGGGGCCAAGAGACCCAGTACTTC. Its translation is CSALAGGQETQYF.

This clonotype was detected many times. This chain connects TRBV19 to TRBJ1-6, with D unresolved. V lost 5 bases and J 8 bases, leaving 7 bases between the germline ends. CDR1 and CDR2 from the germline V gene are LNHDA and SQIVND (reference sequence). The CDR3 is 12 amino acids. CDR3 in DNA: TGTGCCAGTAGTGACCGCTATTCACCCCTCCACTTT. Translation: CASSDRYSPLHF.

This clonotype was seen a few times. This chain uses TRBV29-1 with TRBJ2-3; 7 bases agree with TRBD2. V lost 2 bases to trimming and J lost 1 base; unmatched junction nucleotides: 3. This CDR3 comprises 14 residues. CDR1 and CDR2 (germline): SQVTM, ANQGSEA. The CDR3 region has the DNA TGCAGCGTTGAACGGGAGGATCGCACAGATACGCAGTATTTT. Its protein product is CSVEREDRTDTQYF.

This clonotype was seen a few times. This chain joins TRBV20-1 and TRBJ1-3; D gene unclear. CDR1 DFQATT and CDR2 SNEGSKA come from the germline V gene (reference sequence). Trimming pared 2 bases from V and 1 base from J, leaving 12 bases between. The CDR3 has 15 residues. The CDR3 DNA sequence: TGCAGTGCTAGACCCCCCGGCGGATCTGGAAACACCATATATTTT. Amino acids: CSARPPGGSGNTIYF.

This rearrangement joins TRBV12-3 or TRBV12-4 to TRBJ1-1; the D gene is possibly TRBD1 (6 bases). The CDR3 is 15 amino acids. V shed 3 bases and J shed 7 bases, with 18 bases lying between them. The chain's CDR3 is CASSLVGGRSFEAFF. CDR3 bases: TGTGCCAGCAGTTTGGTGGGGGGGCGGTCTTTTGAAGCTTTCTTT.

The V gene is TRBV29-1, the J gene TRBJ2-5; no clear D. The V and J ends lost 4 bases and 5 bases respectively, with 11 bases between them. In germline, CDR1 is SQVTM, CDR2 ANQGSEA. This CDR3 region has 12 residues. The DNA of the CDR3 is TGCAGCGTTGCACAGTCTGGCGAGACCCAGTACTTC. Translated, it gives CSVAQSGETQYF. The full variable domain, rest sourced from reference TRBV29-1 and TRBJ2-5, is SAVISQKPSRDICQRGTSLTIQCQVDSQVTMMFWYRQQPGQSLTLIATANQGSEATYESGFVIDKFPISRPNLTFSTLTVSNMSPEDSSIYLCSVAQSGETQYFGPGTRLLVL.

CDR3 coding DNA: TGTGCCAGCAGCATACGGACTAGCGGGAGAGGCGAGCAGTACTTC. This gives the protein CASSIRTSGRGEQYF. The chain links TRBV5-8 to TRBJ2-7; 13 bases fit TRBD2. Germline values: CDR1 SGHTS, CDR2 YDEGEE. The CDR3 length is 15 residues. V gave up 4 bases and J gave up 6 bases; unmatched junction bases: 7.

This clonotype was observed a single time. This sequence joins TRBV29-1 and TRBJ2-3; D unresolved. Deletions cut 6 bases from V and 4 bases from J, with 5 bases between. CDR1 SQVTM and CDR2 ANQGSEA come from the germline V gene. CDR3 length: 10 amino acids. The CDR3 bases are TGCAGCGTCTCTCCAGATACGCAGTATTTT. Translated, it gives CSVSPDTQYF.

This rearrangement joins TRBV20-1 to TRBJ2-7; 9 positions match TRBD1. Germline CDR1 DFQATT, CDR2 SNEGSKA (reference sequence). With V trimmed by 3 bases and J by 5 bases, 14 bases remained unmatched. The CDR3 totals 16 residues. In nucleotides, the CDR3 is TGCAGTGCTAGCTCCCCCTCCGGGACAGGGATCCACGAGCAGTACTTC. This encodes CSASSPSGTGIHEQYF.

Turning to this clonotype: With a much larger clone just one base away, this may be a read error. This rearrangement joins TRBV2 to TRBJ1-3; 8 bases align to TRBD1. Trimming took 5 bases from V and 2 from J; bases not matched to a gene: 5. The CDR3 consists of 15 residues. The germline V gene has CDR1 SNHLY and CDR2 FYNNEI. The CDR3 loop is CASSNGQGPGNTIYF. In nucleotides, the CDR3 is TGTGCCAGCAGTAATGGACAGGGCCCTGGAAACACCATATATTTT.

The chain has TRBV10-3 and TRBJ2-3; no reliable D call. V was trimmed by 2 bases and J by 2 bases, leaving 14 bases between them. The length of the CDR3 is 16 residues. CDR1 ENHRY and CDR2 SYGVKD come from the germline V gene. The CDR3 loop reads CAISEQPEKDTDTQYF. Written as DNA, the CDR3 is TGTGCCATCAGTGAGCAGCCCGAGAAGGACACAGATACGCAGTATTTT.

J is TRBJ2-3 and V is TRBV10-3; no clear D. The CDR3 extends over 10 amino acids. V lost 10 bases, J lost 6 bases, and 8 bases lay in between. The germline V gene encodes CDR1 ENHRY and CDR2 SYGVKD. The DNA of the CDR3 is TGTGCCACCAAGCCCGATACGCAGTATTTT. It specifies CATKPDTQYF.

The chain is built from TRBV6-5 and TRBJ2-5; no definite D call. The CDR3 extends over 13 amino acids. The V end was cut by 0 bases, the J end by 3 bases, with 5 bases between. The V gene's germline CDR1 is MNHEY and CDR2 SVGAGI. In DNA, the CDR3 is TGTGCCAGCAGTTACTCTACGAAAGAGACCCAGTACTTC. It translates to CASSYSTKETQYF.

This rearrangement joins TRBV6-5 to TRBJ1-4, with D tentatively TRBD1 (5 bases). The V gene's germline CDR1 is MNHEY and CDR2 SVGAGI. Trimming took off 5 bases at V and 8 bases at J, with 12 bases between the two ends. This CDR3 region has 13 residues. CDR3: CASSGTVWEKLFF. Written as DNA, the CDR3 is TGTGCCAGCAGTGGGACGGTGTGGGAAAAACTGTTTTTT.